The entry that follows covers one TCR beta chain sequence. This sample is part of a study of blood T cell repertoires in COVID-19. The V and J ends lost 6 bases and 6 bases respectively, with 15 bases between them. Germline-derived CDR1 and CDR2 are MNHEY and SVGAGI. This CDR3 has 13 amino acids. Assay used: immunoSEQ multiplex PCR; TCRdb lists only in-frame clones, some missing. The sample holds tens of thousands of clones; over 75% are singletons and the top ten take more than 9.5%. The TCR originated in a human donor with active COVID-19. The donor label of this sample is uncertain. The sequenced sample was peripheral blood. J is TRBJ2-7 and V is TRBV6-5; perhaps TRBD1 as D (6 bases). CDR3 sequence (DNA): TGTGCCAGCAGCGTGGACAGAACCGGCGAGCAGTACTTC. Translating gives CASSVDRTGEQYF.